This T cell receptor (beta chain) was retrieved from a study of response to subunit inactivated influenza vaccine. Study-wide findings and caveats: The authors offered the suggestion that each seasonal influenza vaccination recruits few new T cells.

Germline assignment: CDR1 KGHSH and CDR2 LQKENI. This CDR3 spans 14 amino acids. The ends were cut back, 8 bases at V and 1 base at J, with 13 bases in the middle. Regarding this clonotype: Its antigen is undetermined.

TCRdb called the RT-PCR reads again in MiXCR, with one record for every CDR3 protein. The table has under 750,000 distinct CDR3 sequences, 10% to 15% seen once. The starting material was PBMCs from blood, obtained on the day of vaccination. The TCR was taken from a man over 45 who received an inactivated influenza vaccine. The chain carries TRBV18 and TRBJ2-3; D ambiguous. The CDR3 nucleotides are TGTGCCAGCGCGGAACTGAGAGGCACAGATACGCAGTATTTT. Its translation: CASAELRGTDTQYF.